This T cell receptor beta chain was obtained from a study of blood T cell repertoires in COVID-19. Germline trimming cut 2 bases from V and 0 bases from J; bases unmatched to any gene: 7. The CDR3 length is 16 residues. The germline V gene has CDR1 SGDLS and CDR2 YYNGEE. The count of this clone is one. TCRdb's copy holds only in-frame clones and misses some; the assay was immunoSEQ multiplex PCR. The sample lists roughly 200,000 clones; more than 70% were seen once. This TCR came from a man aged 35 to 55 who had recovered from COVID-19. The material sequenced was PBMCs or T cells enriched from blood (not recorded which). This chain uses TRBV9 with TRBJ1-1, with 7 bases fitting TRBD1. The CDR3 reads CASSVGDRTMNTEAFF. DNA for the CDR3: TGTGCCAGCAGCGTTGGGGACAGAACAATGAACACTGAAGCTTTCTTT.